This T cell receptor beta chain was profiled in a study of cytomegalovirus exposure and HLA in healthy donors. Background on the study: As an earlier analysis found, roughly 170 million T cells yielded approximately 110 million unique TCR beta sequences. Study-wide findings and caveats: In a later analysis, a missense DCLRE1C variant was linked to TCR beta V- and J-gene trimming. Highest at DRB1 and lowest at HLA-C, TCR association rates differed among HLA loci in a later analysis.

At collection, donors were nominally healthy, but unrecorded immune exposures were probable. Notes on this clone: Its antigen remains unidentified.

From germline, CDR1 is LNHDA and CDR2 SQIVND (reference sequence). Deletions cut 7 bases from V and 0 bases from J, with 9 bases between. This CDR3 spans 13 amino acids. The PCR was carried out with 60 Vbeta primers and 13 Jbeta primers. TCRdb's copy holds only in-frame clones and misses some; the assay was immunoSEQ multiplex PCR. The sample consists of 100,000 to 150,000 clones, about 70% of them appearing once. Material for sequencing was PBMCs. The sequence derives from a woman aged 60 to 75 in good health and CMV-seropositive. The V gene is TRBV19, the J gene TRBJ1-1; a weak D match, TRBD1 (5 bases). The CDR3 sequence: CASIAGMNTEAFF. CDR3 sequence (DNA): TGTGCCAGTATTGCAGGGATGAACACTGAAGCTTTCTTT.